Presented here are 24 T cell receptor beta chains from one specimen sequenced in a study of T cells in Graves' hyperthyroidism and ophthalmopathy. Template material for amplifying TCR beta CDR3 regions consisted of RNA transcripts. During a first-round RT-PCR of the TCR CDR3, the HTBI primer set was used. Via MiXCR, TCRdb re-called the multiplex PCR reads, giving one row per CDR3 protein. The data show some 490,000 distinct CDR3 sequences, about 16% seen once. Specimen: blood. Receptors were obtained from a woman between 25 and 40 years old with Graves' ophthalmopathy.

The rearrangement links TRBV20-1 to TRBJ2-5; D ambiguous. CDR3 length equals 14 residues. V was trimmed by 3 bases and J by 1 base, leaving 12 bases between them. Germline V gene data show CDR1 as DFQATT and CDR2 as SNEGSKA (reference sequence). CDR3 loop: CSARMGWSQETQYF. The CDR3 DNA reads as TGCAGTGCTAGGATGGGTTGGTCCCAAGAGACCCAGTACTTC.

This clonotype has a count of ten or more. CDR3 sequence: CATSNPGVEYEQYF. As DNA, the CDR3 is TGTGCCACCAGCAATCCGGGAGTGGAGTACGAGCAGTACTTC. V and J are TRBV15 and TRBJ2-7, with D tentatively TRBD2 (6 bases). CDR3 length equals 14 residues. V was cut by 4 bases and J by 4 bases, with 14 bases left in between. From germline, CDR1 is LNHNV and CDR2 YYDKDF (reference sequence). Full variable domain (outside the CDR3, taken from reference TRBV15 and TRBJ2-7): DAMVIQNPRYQVTQFGKPVTLSCSQTLNHNVMYWYQQKSSQAPKLLFHYYDKDFNNEADTPDNFQSRRPNTSFCFLDIRSPGLGDTAMYLCATSNPGVEYEQYFGPGTRLTVT.

This clonotype was detected a few times. The V gene is TRBV25-1, the J gene TRBJ2-1, with TRBD2 matching 8 bases. This CDR3 is built from 15 residues. Germline CDR1 MGHDK, CDR2 SYGVNS. V shed 4 bases, J shed 1 base, and the junction held 3 bases outside the gene matches. In nucleotides, the CDR3 is TGTGCCAGCAGTGGACCTAGCGGGTCCTACAATGAGCAGTTCTTC. Its translation: CASSGPSGSYNEQFF. The variable domain in full, completed from reference TRBV25-1 and TRBJ2-1, reads EADIYQTPRYLVIGTGKKITLECSQTMGHDKMYWYQQDPGMELHLIHYSYGVNSTEKGDLSSESTVSRIRTEHFPLTLESARPSHTSQYLCASSGPSGSYNEQFFGPGTRLTVL.

This clonotype was observed at least ten times. V gene TRBV28 combines with J gene TRBJ2-1, with 10 bases that match TRBD2. The germline V gene has CDR1 MDHEN and CDR2 SYDVKM. Trimming cost V 2 bases and J 7 bases; bases outside gene matches: 8. CDR3 length: 16 amino acids. The CDR3 is CASSLRSLAGVNEQFF. In nucleotides, the CDR3 is TGTGCCAGCAGTTTACGTTCTCTAGCGGGAGTAAATGAGCAGTTCTTC.

There are a few counts of this clonotype. The DNA of the CDR3 is TGTGCCAGCAGCTTCTGGGGGGGAAATGAAAAACTGTTTTTT. This sequence encodes CASSFWGGNEKLFF. The rearrangement joins TRBV5-4 to TRBJ1-4; tentative D call: TRBD1 (5 bases). V lost 2 bases to trimming and J lost 5 bases, with 10 bases between them. The CDR3 totals 14 residues. The germline V gene encodes CDR1 SGHNT and CDR2 YYREEE (reference sequence).

In its sample, this clonotype was seen a few times. The chain uses TRBV5-1 and TRBJ2-7; D possibly corresponds to TRBD2 (6 bases). The CDR3 extends over 15 amino acids. The germline V gene encodes CDR1 SGHRS and CDR2 YFSETQ. The CDR3 DNA reads as TGCGCGGGCTCGTTGAGGTGCGGGAACCAAGACGAGCAGTACTTC. Protein: CAGSLRCGNQDEQYF.

This clonotype was seen more than once but under ten times. V usage is TRBV12-3 or TRBV12-4 and J usage is TRBJ1-5; D call uncertain. The CDR3 loop spans 14 amino acids. Trimming shortened V by 2 bases and J by 5 bases, and 10 bases separated the two germline ends. The CDR3 reads CASSLSGYHQPQHF. Here the CDR3 DNA reads TGTGCCAGCAGTTTATCGGGCTATCATCAGCCCCAGCATTTT.

On this clonotype: Being one base from a much bigger clone, this may be a read error. The chain links TRBV20-1 to TRBJ2-5, with a tentative D call TRBD2 (5 bases). The CDR3 runs 13 residues. Per germline, CDR1 DFQATT and CDR2 SNEGSKA (reference sequence). DNA of the CDR3: TGCAATGCTAGAGATACGGGGCAAGAGACCCAGTACTTC. Its translation: CNARDTGQETQYF.

This clonotype was observed a few times. The chain has TRBV28 and TRBJ1-2; no firm D call. With 7 bases removed from V and 6 bases from J, the gap between germline ends came to 12 bases. This CDR3 spans 12 amino acids. Germline CDR1 and CDR2: MDHEN and SYDVKM. The CDR3 bases are TGTGCCAGCAACGTGGGGAGCCATGGCTACACCTTC. It encodes CASNVGSHGYTF.

There are many counts of this clonotype. The chain is built from TRBV2 and TRBJ2-5; 8 bases are a match to TRBD1. Trimming removed 7 bases from V and 3 bases from J; junction bases left unmatched: 1. The CDR3 runs to 12 residues. Germline V gene sequence: CDR1 SNHLY, CDR2 FYNNEI. CDR3 nucleotides: TGTGCCAGCAAGGGACAGGAAGAGACCCAGTACTTC. Protein: CASKGQEETQYF.

This clonotype was seen repeatedly, ten times or more. The CDR3 nucleotides read TGCGCCAGCAGCTTGGTTCTAGCGGGAATATCCTACGAGCAGTACTTC. Its translation: CASSLVLAGISYEQYF. The chain is built from TRBV5-1 and TRBJ2-7, with TRBD2 matching over 9 bases. V lost 0 bases, J lost 1 base, and 5 bases stayed unmatched. The V gene's germline CDR1 is SGHRS and CDR2 YFSETQ. CDR3 size: 16 residues.

This clonotype has ten or more counts. This chain joins TRBV30 and TRBJ1-1; 10 bases are a match to TRBD1. This CDR3 comprises 15 residues. CDR1 GTSNPN and CDR2 SVGIG come from the germline V gene (reference sequence). Trimming removed 0 bases from V and 1 base from J; junction bases left unmatched: 2. CDR3 sequence reads: CAWSVGTGANTEAFF. CDR3 DNA sequence: TGTGCCTGGAGTGTAGGGACAGGGGCGAACACTGAAGCTTTCTTT.

As concerns this clonotype: This could be a read error, since a much larger clone is one nucleotide away. The chain joins TRBV6-9 to TRBJ2-1, with 9 bases lining up with TRBD2. The V gene end was trimmed by 3 bases and the J gene end by 3 bases; junction bases not matched to a gene: 15. CDR1 and CDR2 from the germline V gene are MNHGY and SVAAGI. The CDR3 loop spans 19 amino acids. DNA of the CDR3: TGTGCCAGCAGTTACATTGTAGCTGGCGGGAGGGCCGACTACAATGAGCAGTTCTTC. Its protein product is CASSYIVAGGRADYNEQFF.

The J gene is TRBJ2-7, the V gene TRBV7-9; a possible D gene is TRBD1 (5 bases). CDR3 length: 14 amino acids. V was trimmed by 4 bases and J by 4 bases, leaving 14 bases between them. Germline values: CDR1 SEHNR, CDR2 FQNEAQ (reference sequence). This CDR3 is CASSSPGAYYEQYF. The CDR3 bases are TGTGCCAGCAGCTCCCCTGGGGCATATTACGAGCAGTACTTC.

This clonotype was picked up a small number of times. The V and J genes are TRBV2 and TRBJ1-6; D unclear. Looked up from germline, CDR1 is SNHLY and CDR2 is FYNNEI. The CDR3 sequence is 14 residues long. Trimming left V 7 bases short and J 4 bases short, with 11 bases between. CDR3 region: CASIRDTYNSPLHF. Here the CDR3 DNA reads TGTGCCAGCATAAGAGATACTTATAATTCACCCCTCCACTTT.

This clonotype came up many times. This chain uses TRBV20-1 with TRBJ2-3; TRBD2 aligns across 9 bases. Trimming cost V 3 bases and J 5 bases; bases outside gene matches: 6. This CDR3 contains 14 residues. Germline V gives CDR1 DFQATT, CDR2 SNEGSKA (reference sequence). CDR3 sequence: CSASRAGGGDTQYF. The CDR3 coding sequence is TGCAGTGCTAGCCGAGCGGGAGGCGGAGATACGCAGTATTTT.

This clonotype was observed at least ten times. The J gene is TRBJ1-4, the V gene TRBV5-1, with D possibly TRBD1 on 6 matching bases. V was trimmed by 4 bases and J by 8 bases, leaving 15 bases between them. The CDR3 is 14 amino acids. CDR1 and CDR2 (germline): SGHRS, YFSETQ. For the CDR3, the DNA is TGCGCCAGCAGCCCCCAGGGAGGGGGAGAAAAACTGTTTTTT. Translating it yields CASSPQGGGEKLFF.

This clonotype turned up a few times. Lacking the conserved final phenylalanine or tryptophan, this CDR3 likely reflects a read error. This chain joins TRBV5-1 and TRBJ1-1; D perhaps matches TRBD1 (5 bases). Germline CDR1 SGHRS, CDR2 YFSETQ. Between the trimmed V and J ends, which lost 0 bases and 5 bases, there was a span of 14 bases. The CDR3 totals 15 residues. The CDR3 here is CASSLGLGVVTEAFL. DNA for the CDR3: TGCGCCAGCAGCTTGGGATTAGGGGTGGTTACTGAAGCTTTCCTT.

The V gene is TRBV5-1, the J gene TRBJ1-1, with D tentatively TRBD1 (6 bases). V was pared by 0 bases and J by 4 bases, with 10 bases between. The CDR3 extends over 14 amino acids. Germline V gives CDR1 SGHRS, CDR2 YFSETQ. CDR3 sequence: CASSLGRGATEAFF. CDR3 bases: TGCGCCAGCAGCTTGGGCAGGGGAGCCACTGAAGCTTTCTTT.

This clonotype has more than one count but fewer than ten. The rearrangement uses TRBV19 and TRBJ1-6; 8 bases fit TRBD1. The CDR3 is 13 amino acids. Germline CDR1 reads LNHDA; CDR2 reads SQIVND (reference sequence). V lost 8 bases, J lost 7 bases, and 4 bases stayed unmatched. CDR3 DNA sequence: TGTGCCAGTTGGGACAGGATGAATTCACCCCTCCACTTT. Its translation: CASWDRMNSPLHF.

This clonotype was observed at least ten times. This rearrangement joins TRBV7-9 to TRBJ2-3; 7 positions agree with TRBD2. Losses at the gene ends were 5 bases for V and 5 bases for J; bases not matched to a gene: 13. Germline loops: CDR1 SEHNR, CDR2 FQNEAQ (reference sequence). There are 16 residues in the CDR3. The CDR3 coding sequence is TGTGCCAGCAGCCACTCTAGCGGAACCGGGGGAGATACGCAGTATTTT. Amino acid sequence: CASSHSSGTGGDTQYF.

This clonotype was detected many times. The V and J genes are TRBV20-1 and TRBJ2-7, with 7 bases matching TRBD2. V lost 3 bases, J lost 2 bases, and 10 bases stayed unmatched. CDR1 and CDR2 from the germline V gene are DFQATT and SNEGSKA (reference sequence). The CDR3 length is 15 residues. In nucleotides, the CDR3 is TGCAGTGCTAGGGCTAGAGGGAGGGTTACCTACGAGCAGTACTTC. Translated: CSARARGRVTYEQYF.

This clonotype was found many times. This rearrangement joins TRBV7-2 to TRBJ2-3; the D gene is possibly TRBD1 (8 bases). V lost 5 bases and J 3 bases, leaving 15 bases between the germline ends. The CDR3 loop spans 15 amino acids. Germline V gene data show CDR1 as SGHTA and CDR2 as FQGNSA. The CDR3 DNA is TGTGCCAGCAGCCGCGACAGGGGAGGGACAGATACGCAGTATTTT. Translating it yields CASSRDRGGTDTQYF.

Note on this clonotype: A far larger clone is just one base off, so this is likely a read error. The chain uses TRBV11-2 and TRBJ2-2; D is unclear. CDR1 is SGHAT, CDR2 FQNNGV, per germline. CDR3 length: 13 residues. CDR3 DNA sequence: TGTACCAGCAGCTTAGAGGTGACCGGGGAGCTGTTTTTT. Translated, it gives CTSSLEVTGELFF.